The rows below give T cell receptor beta chains drawn from one sample of a study of blood T cells in healthy people across ages. From the 5' RACE reads, TCRdb called clonotypes with MiXCR, one entry per CDR3 protein. The sample has roughly 1,500,000 distinct CDR3 sequences, approximately 42% seen once. Sequenced material: blood. The receptors shown here come from a young woman in good health. Both conserved end residues are part of each CDR3. A D gene is named only where the DNA matches it firmly. Size tells how often a clone was seen (once, few, many) or the class of an expanded clone, and some rows leave it out.

abundance: NA; d_gene: NA; v_gene: TRBV28; j_gene: TRBJ1-3; CDR3aa: CASSFGGHSGNTIYF; CDR3nt: TGTGCCAGCAGTTTCGGGGGGCACTCTGGAAACACCATATATTTT
abundance: NA; d_gene: TRBD1; v_gene: TRBV29-1; j_gene: TRBJ1-2; CDR3aa: CSVPDREGGYGYTF; CDR3nt: TGCAGCGTTCCCGACAGGGAAGGAGGCTATGGCTACACCTTC
abundance: few; d_gene: NA; v_gene: TRBV10-3; j_gene: TRBJ1-2; CDR3aa: CAISESPQGYYGYTF; CDR3nt: TGTGCCATCAGTGAATCCCCTCAGGGGTACTATGGCTACACCTTC
abundance: NA; d_gene: TRBD2; v_gene: TRBV7-2; j_gene: TRBJ2-1; CDR3aa: CASSLERLAGKSWEQFF; CDR3nt: TGTGCCAGCAGCTTAGAACGTCTAGCGGGAAAGTCATGGGAGCAGTTCTTC
abundance: NA; d_gene: NA; v_gene: TRBV10-3; j_gene: TRBJ1-1; CDR3aa: CATARGEDTEAFF; CDR3nt: TGTGCCACCGCCCGGGGGGAGGACACTGAAGCTTTCTTT
abundance: few; d_gene: TRBD1; v_gene: TRBV14; j_gene: TRBJ1-2; CDR3aa: CASSQNDRGPGYTF; CDR3nt: TGTGCCAGCAGCCAAAACGACAGGGGTCCGGGCTACACCTTC
abundance: few; d_gene: NA; v_gene: TRBV27; j_gene: TRBJ2-3; CDR3aa: CASSSPFLYDTQYF; CDR3nt: TGTGCCAGCAGTTCCCCCTTTTTATATGATACGCAGTATTTT
abundance: few; d_gene: NA; v_gene: TRBV7-2; j_gene: TRBJ1-5; CDR3aa: CASSLGRNYQPQHF; CDR3nt: TGTGCCAGCAGCTTAGGAAGGAACTATCAGCCCCAGCATTTT
abundance: NA; d_gene: NA; v_gene: TRBV11-2; j_gene: TRBJ2-1; CDR3aa: CASSLGPKQFF; CDR3nt: TGTGCCAGCAGCTTAGGACCGAAGCAGTTCTTC
abundance: once; d_gene: NA; v_gene: TRBV28; j_gene: TRBJ2-5; CDR3aa: CASRFQNWGETQYF; CDR3nt: TGTGCCAGCAGATTTCAAAATTGGGGAGAGACCCAGTACTTC
abundance: NA; d_gene: TRBD2; v_gene: TRBV7-9; j_gene: TRBJ2-2; CDR3aa: CASSSTERGTGELFF; CDR3nt: TGTGCCAGCAGCTCAACGGAGCGGGGCACCGGGGAGCTGTTTTTT
abundance: many; d_gene: TRBD1; v_gene: TRBV29-1; j_gene: TRBJ1-1; CDR3aa: CSVRQGNTEAFF; CDR3nt: TGCAGCGTGAGACAGGGGAACACTGAAGCTTTCTTT
abundance: few; d_gene: TRBD2; v_gene: TRBV5-1; j_gene: TRBJ2-7; CDR3aa: CASSLPETSGSPAYEQYF; CDR3nt: TGCGCCAGCAGCTTGCCAGAGACTAGCGGGTCGCCAGCCTACGAGCAGTACTTC
abundance: NA; d_gene: NA; v_gene: TRBV18; j_gene: TRBJ2-1; CDR3aa: CASSQDILSYNEQFF; CDR3nt: TGTGCCAGCTCACAGGACATACTCTCCTACAATGAGCAGTTCTTC
abundance: NA; d_gene: NA; v_gene: TRBV9; j_gene: TRBJ1-1; CDR3aa: CASSRGANTEAFF; CDR3nt: TGTGCCAGCAGCCGGGGGGCGAACACTGAAGCTTTCTTT
abundance: NA; d_gene: NA; v_gene: TRBV11-2; j_gene: TRBJ2-1; CDR3aa: CASSPFWGKYNEQFF; CDR3nt: TGTGCCAGCAGCCCCTTTTGGGGCAAGTACAATGAGCAGTTCTTC
abundance: few; d_gene: NA; v_gene: TRBV29-1; j_gene: TRBJ2-3; CDR3aa: CSVDSVRRTDTQYF; CDR3nt: TGCAGCGTTGATAGTGTTCGGCGCACAGATACGCAGTATTTT
abundance: NA; d_gene: NA; v_gene: TRBV20-1; j_gene: TRBJ2-7; CDR3aa: CSARAPPLNSYEQYF; CDR3nt: TGCAGTGCTAGAGCCCCGCCCTTGAACTCCTACGAGCAGTACTTC
abundance: NA; d_gene: NA; v_gene: TRBV18; j_gene: TRBJ2-3; CDR3aa: CASSPGANGDTQYF; CDR3nt: TGTGCCAGCTCACCGGGAGCGAACGGCGATACGCAGTATTTT
abundance: NA; d_gene: NA; v_gene: TRBV6-2/TRBV6-3; j_gene: TRBJ1-2; CDR3aa: CASSYSKGAALGGYTF; CDR3nt: TGTGCCAGCAGTTACTCGAAGGGAGCAGCCCTGGGAGGCTACACCTTC
abundance: NA; d_gene: TRBD2; v_gene: TRBV9; j_gene: TRBJ2-5; CDR3aa: CASSVATGGSYQETQYF; CDR3nt: TGTGCCAGCAGCGTAGCTACGGGGGGAAGCTATCAAGAGACCCAGTACTTC
abundance: NA; d_gene: NA; v_gene: TRBV12-3/TRBV12-4; j_gene: TRBJ1-6; CDR3aa: CASRLGGLSPLHF; CDR3nt: TGTGCCAGCAGGCTCGGGGGACTTTCACCCCTCCACTTT
abundance: NA; d_gene: NA; v_gene: TRBV6-1; j_gene: TRBJ2-7; CDR3aa: CASSQAARSLYEQYF; CDR3nt: TGTGCCAGCAGTCAAGCCGCCCGTTCTCTATACGAGCAGTACTTC
abundance: once; d_gene: NA; v_gene: TRBV7-7; j_gene: TRBJ2-5; CDR3aa: CASATRTGFQETQYF; CDR3nt: TGTGCTAGCGCAACTCGCACAGGATTCCAAGAGACCCAGTACTTC
abundance: NA; d_gene: TRBD1; v_gene: TRBV4-1; j_gene: TRBJ1-4; CDR3aa: CASSQIGRTGAEKLFF; CDR3nt: TGCGCCAGCAGCCAAATCGGGCGGACAGGGGCCGAAAAACTGTTTTTT
abundance: NA; d_gene: TRBD1; v_gene: TRBV4-2; j_gene: TRBJ2-5; CDR3aa: CASSQGLDRVINERYF; CDR3nt: TGTGCCAGCAGCCAGGGTCTCGACAGGGTAATAAACGAGCGGTACTTC
abundance: many; d_gene: NA; v_gene: TRBV29-1; j_gene: TRBJ2-3; CDR3aa: CSVDGPQGDTQYF; CDR3nt: TGCAGCGTTGATGGGCCACAGGGTGATACGCAGTATTTT
abundance: many; d_gene: TRBD1; v_gene: TRBV7-6; j_gene: TRBJ2-7; CDR3aa: CASSLGGQTYEQYF; CDR3nt: TGCGCCAGCAGCCTTGGGGGACAGACCTACGAGCAGTACTTC
abundance: NA; d_gene: TRBD1; v_gene: TRBV2; j_gene: TRBJ1-5; CDR3aa: CASSETLTGASGNQPQHF; CDR3nt: TGTGCCAGCAGTGAAACCTTGACAGGGGCTAGCGGCAATCAGCCCCAGCATTTT
abundance: NA; d_gene: NA; v_gene: TRBV10-3; j_gene: TRBJ1-1; CDR3aa: CTISEIAMNTEAFF; CDR3nt: TGTACCATCAGTGAGATCGCTATGAACACTGAAGCTTTCTTT
abundance: NA; d_gene: NA; v_gene: TRBV20-1; j_gene: TRBJ2-2; CDR3aa: CSARDPVADFTGELFF; CDR3nt: TGCAGTGCTAGAGATCCTGTAGCGGATTTCACCGGGGAGCTGTTTTTT
abundance: few; d_gene: TRBD1; v_gene: TRBV7-2; j_gene: TRBJ2-7; CDR3aa: CASSIGAGQGSYEQYF; CDR3nt: TGTGCCAGCAGCATAGGGGCGGGACAGGGATCCTACGAGCAGTACTTC
abundance: few; d_gene: TRBD1; v_gene: TRBV10-3; j_gene: TRBJ1-2; CDR3aa: CAIKQGGYGYTF; CDR3nt: TGTGCCATCAAACAGGGGGGCTATGGCTACACCTTC
abundance: few; d_gene: NA; v_gene: TRBV18; j_gene: TRBJ2-5; CDR3aa: CASSPPTEETQYF; CDR3nt: TGTGCCAGCTCACCACCGACGGAGGAGACCCAGTACTTC
abundance: NA; d_gene: NA; v_gene: TRBV6-5; j_gene: TRBJ2-3; CDR3aa: CACSYFATGSTDTQYF; CDR3nt: TGTGCCTGCAGTTATTTTGCAACGGGTAGCACAGATACGCAGTATTTT
abundance: NA; d_gene: TRBD1; v_gene: TRBV3-1; j_gene: TRBJ2-7; CDR3aa: CASRQGQVKYEQYF; CDR3nt: TGTGCCAGCAGACAGGGACAGGTGAAATACGAGCAGTACTTC
abundance: few; d_gene: TRBD1; v_gene: TRBV20-1; j_gene: TRBJ2-7; CDR3aa: CSARGTGAFYEQYF; CDR3nt: TGCAGTGCTAGAGGGACAGGGGCATTCTACGAGCAGTACTTC
abundance: few; d_gene: TRBD2; v_gene: TRBV7-9; j_gene: TRBJ2-5; CDR3aa: CASSFPTSGEETQYF; CDR3nt: TGTGCCAGCAGCTTTCCGACTAGCGGAGAAGAGACCCAGTACTTC
abundance: few; d_gene: TRBD1; v_gene: TRBV14; j_gene: TRBJ2-7; CDR3aa: CASSLSGQGVHEQYF; CDR3nt: TGTGCCAGCAGCCTCTCTGGACAGGGGGTCCACGAGCAGTACTTC
abundance: many; d_gene: NA; v_gene: TRBV13; j_gene: TRBJ1-2; CDR3aa: CASSMTGHYGYTF; CDR3nt: TGTGCCAGCAGCATGACAGGCCACTATGGCTACACCTTC
abundance: few; d_gene: NA; v_gene: TRBV11-2; j_gene: TRBJ2-1; CDR3aa: CARRGSLEQFF; CDR3nt: TGTGCCAGGAGAGGGTCTCTTGAGCAGTTCTTC
abundance: NA; d_gene: NA; v_gene: TRBV2; j_gene: TRBJ1-5; CDR3aa: CASSEALGGNQPQHF; CDR3nt: TGTGCCAGCAGTGAAGCGCTTGGGGGCAATCAGCCCCAGCATTTT
abundance: NA; d_gene: NA; v_gene: TRBV28; j_gene: TRBJ2-7; CDR3aa: CASSFGESYYEQYF; CDR3nt: TGTGCCAGCAGTTTCGGGGAGTCCTACTACGAGCAGTACTTC
abundance: few; d_gene: TRBD1; v_gene: TRBV24-1; j_gene: TRBJ2-7; CDR3aa: CATARDRGIYEQYF; CDR3nt: TGTGCCACCGCCCGGGACAGGGGGATCTACGAGCAGTACTTC
abundance: NA; d_gene: NA; v_gene: TRBV6-2/TRBV6-3; j_gene: TRBJ2-7; CDR3aa: CASSPSGSGLIGSQYF; CDR3nt: TGTGCCAGCAGCCCCTCTGGTAGCGGCCTAATCGGGAGCCAGTACTTC
abundance: NA; d_gene: NA; v_gene: TRBV18; j_gene: TRBJ2-5; CDR3aa: CASSPRLDTETQYF; CDR3nt: TGTGCCAGCTCACCAAGACTGGATACGGAGACCCAGTACTTC
abundance: NA; d_gene: NA; v_gene: TRBV7-9; j_gene: TRBJ1-2; CDR3aa: CASSLGSGNYGYFF; CDR3nt: TGTGCCAGCAGCTTAGGGTCAGGGAACTATGGCTACTTCTTC
abundance: few; d_gene: NA; v_gene: TRBV27; j_gene: TRBJ2-7; CDR3aa: CASSAGVPLTYEQYF; CDR3nt: TGTGCCAGCAGTGCAGGGGTTCCGCTAACATACGAGCAGTACTTC
abundance: NA; d_gene: TRBD2; v_gene: TRBV20-1; j_gene: TRBJ2-3; CDR3aa: CSVPPSGTSKNTQYF; CDR3nt: TGCAGCGTACCTCCCTCCGGGACTAGTAAGAATACGCAGTATTTT
abundance: NA; d_gene: NA; v_gene: TRBV20-1; j_gene: TRBJ2-1; CDR3aa: CSANQPPGHEQFF; CDR3nt: TGCAGTGCTAACCAACCACCCGGGCATGAGCAGTTCTTC